The sequence of this TCR beta chain was determined in a study of T cells in Graves' hyperthyroidism and ophthalmopathy. Regions amplified from RNA transcripts were the TCR beta CDR3 regions. The study used the HTBI primer set for a first-round RT-PCR of the TCR CDR3. Each CDR3 protein is one row after TCRdb ran MiXCR on the multiplex PCR reads. This repertoire shows 500,000 to 750,000 distinct CDR3 sequences, about 45% found once; its top ten account for roughly 8.2%. CDR3 length: 16 amino acids. Trimming took 3 bases from V and 3 from J, leaving 18 bases between them. Germline V gene lookup returns CDR1 MNHEY and CDR2 SMNVEV (reference sequence).

The TCR originated in a young woman with Graves' hyperthyroidism. Sequencing was carried out using peripheral blood or thyroid tissue (not recorded which). The chain employs TRBV27 and TRBJ2-7, with a weak D call TRBD2 (7 bases). CDR3 protein: CASSFRLGGGGYEQYF. DNA of the CDR3: TGTGCCAGCAGTTTTCGCCTAGGCGGGGGCGGCTACGAGCAGTACTTC.